This T cell receptor (beta chain) comes out of a study of blood T cells in healthy people across ages. As regards this clonotype: The target antigen is unknown.

The use of a sample-barcoded 5' primer and a J-beta primer mix characterized a second PCR of roughly 6 to 11 cycles. TCRdb independently ran MiXCR on the 5' RACE reads; one entry per CDR3 protein. The table lists about 1.1 million distinct CDR3 sequences, 30% to 40% of them singletons. CDR3 size: 15 residues. V shed 5 bases and J 7 bases; nucleotides not matched to a gene: 13. In germline, CDR1 is DFQATT, CDR2 SNEGSKA (reference sequence). Notes on the study in general: Shifts in expanded clonotypes may have been confounded by donor CMV status, which was unknown. Roughly linearly, TCR beta diversity per million T cells fell as age increased.

This chain connects TRBV20-1 to TRBJ2-7, with 11 bases fitting TRBD2. The TCR comes from a man younger than 30 in good health. The sample comprised blood. The chain's CDR3 is CSAARLAGINNEQYF. CDR3 bases: TGCAGTGCTGCCAGACTAGCGGGAATTAACAATGAGCAGTACTTC.